What follows are 9 T cell receptor beta chains derived from one specimen sequenced in a study of post-analysis software for immune sequencing data (dated by TCRdb to 2015 to 2017). Their target antigens are unknown. Receptor libraries were prepared by PCR. For sequencing, an Illumina HiSeq 2500 was employed. Unique molecular identifiers were incorporated into TCR beta cDNA libraries to reduce PCR and sequencing biases. Clones were called with MiXCR by TCRdb after fastp trimmed the public reads at Q25, and only in-frame beta chains were retained. Each CDR3 protein gets just one entry, which takes the most common genes and DNA from the rows behind it. Recorded for this sample are hundreds of thousands of distinct CDR3 sequences; over 35% of them occurred a single time. The ten largest clones represent roughly an eighth of the sample. What the authors observed across the whole study: Patients showed significantly higher frequencies than controls for five TRBV segments, among them TRBV5-6, TRBV5-1 and TRBV20-1.

The sample consisted of blood. These receptors were taken from a girl aged 10 to 17 with multiple sclerosis.

Note on this clonotype: At one end, the junction sequence differs from germline, possibly due to a read error. This chain connects TRBV9 to TRBJ2-5; TRBD2 is a possible D gene (6 bases). Germline lookup yields CDR1 SGDLS and CDR2 YYNGEE. The CDR3 has 13 residues. CDR3 residues: CVSSVAVSGEQYF. CDR3 nucleotides: TGTGTCAGCAGCGTAGCTGTCTCGGGGGAGCAGTACTTC.

This rearrangement joins TRBV7-9 to TRBJ2-7; no definite D call. V gave up 2 bases and J gave up 4 bases, with 6 bases separating them. The CDR3 length is 12 residues. Germline CDR1 SEHNR, CDR2 FQNEAQ (reference sequence). The CDR3 sequence: CASSLPRYEQYF. DNA of the CDR3: TGTGCCAGCAGCTTACCTCGGTACGAGCAGTACTTC.

This clonotype was counted between two and nine times. V usage is TRBV29-1 and J usage is TRBJ1-5; no clear D gene. V gave up 4 bases and J gave up 0 bases, with 7 bases separating them. CDR1 is SQVTM and CDR2 is ANQGSEA in the germline V gene. The CDR3 contains 13 residues. CDR3 bases: TGCAGCGTTGGCGAGTATAGCAATCAGCCCCAGCATTTT. Amino acid sequence: CSVGEYSNQPQHF.

This clonotype was observed a handful of times. The chain combines TRBV7-9 with TRBJ1-1; D not resolved. CDR3 length equals 11 residues. Germline assignment: CDR1 SEHNR and CDR2 FQNEAQ (reference sequence). V was clipped by 3 bases and J by 8 bases, with 7 bases between them. CDR3 DNA sequence: TGTGCCAGCAGCTTGTACGGGGAAGCTTTCTTT. This gives the protein CASSLYGEAFF.

V and J are TRBV15 and TRBJ2-3, with D tentatively TRBD2 (5 bases). V was cut by 6 bases and J by 2 bases, with 9 bases left in between. CDR3 size: 13 residues. The V gene's germline CDR1 is LNHNV and CDR2 YYDKDF (reference sequence). The CDR3 DNA is TGTGCCACCAGTCTCGACTACACAGATACGCAGTATTTT. It translates to CATSLDYTDTQYF.

This clonotype was observed a handful of times. The chain joins TRBV5-1 to TRBJ2-7, with TRBD1 as a possible D gene (6 bases). V lost 4 bases and J 4 bases, leaving 12 bases between the germline ends. The length of the CDR3 is 13 residues. Germline CDR1 is SGHRS and CDR2 is YFSETQ. Here the CDR3 reads CASSPGDIYEQYF. For the CDR3, the DNA is TGCGCCAGCAGCCCCGGGGACATTTACGAGCAGTACTTC.

V gene TRBV18 combines with J gene TRBJ2-7; 7 bases are shared with TRBD1. This CDR3 region has 14 residues. The germline gives CDR1 KGHSH, CDR2 LQKENI. After removal of 6 bases from V and 6 bases from J, the junction contained 11 bases not matched to a gene. CDR3 residues: CASSTKTGVGEQYF. In DNA, the CDR3 is TGTGCCAGCTCGACCAAAACAGGGGTTGGCGAGCAGTACTTC. Full variable domain (remainder filled in from reference TRBV18 and TRBJ2-7): NAGVMQNPRHLVRRRGQEARLRCSPMKGHSHVYWYRQLPEEGLKFMVYLQKENIIDESGMPKERFSAEFPKEGPSILRIQQVVRGDSAAYFCASSTKTGVGEQYFGPGTRLTVT.

CDR3 amino acids: CAGQAGVADTQYF. CDR3 bases: TGTGCCGGTCAGGCGGGAGTGGCGGATACGCAGTATTTT. The chain has TRBV6-1 and TRBJ2-3, with TRBD2 identical over 7 bases. V shed 11 bases and J 6 bases; nucleotides not matched to a gene: 11. The germline V gene has CDR1 MNHNS and CDR2 SASEGT. This CDR3 is built from 13 residues.

This clonotype has only a few counts. The V call is TRBV28, the J call TRBJ2-5; D might be TRBD1 or TRBD2, each matching 5 bases. Trimming left V 3 bases short and J 1 base short, with 12 bases between. Per germline, CDR1 MDHEN and CDR2 SYDVKM. This CDR3 comprises 15 residues. The DNA of the CDR3 is TGTGCCAGCAGTTTTGGGGGTAAGCCCCAAGAGACCCAGTACTTC. Amino acids: CASSFGGKPQETQYF.